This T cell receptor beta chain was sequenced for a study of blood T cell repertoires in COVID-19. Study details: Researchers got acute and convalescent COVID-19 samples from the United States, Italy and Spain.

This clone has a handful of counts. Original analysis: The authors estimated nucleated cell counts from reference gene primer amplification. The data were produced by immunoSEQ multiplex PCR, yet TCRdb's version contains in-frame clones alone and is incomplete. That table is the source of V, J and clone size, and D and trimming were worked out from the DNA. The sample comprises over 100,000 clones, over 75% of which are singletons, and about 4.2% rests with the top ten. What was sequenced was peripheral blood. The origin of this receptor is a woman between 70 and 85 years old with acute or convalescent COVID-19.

The CDR3 sequence is CASSLGAGEYTF. The CDR3 region has the DNA TGTGCCAGCAGCTTGGGGGCGGGGGAGTACACCTTC. The chain carries TRBV5-5 and TRBJ1-2; perhaps TRBD1 as D (5 bases). CDR3 size: 12 residues. Germline V gene lookup returns CDR1 SGHKS and CDR2 YYEKEE (reference sequence). Trimming pared 0 bases from V and 11 bases from J, leaving 11 bases between. Based on the CDR3 plus reference TRBV5-5 and TRBJ1-2, the full variable domain is DAGVTQSPTHLIKTRGQQVTLRCSPISGHKSVSWYQQVLGQGPQFIFQYYEKEERGRGNFPDRFSARQFPNYSSELNVNALLLGDSALYLCASSLGAGEYTFGSGTRLTVV.